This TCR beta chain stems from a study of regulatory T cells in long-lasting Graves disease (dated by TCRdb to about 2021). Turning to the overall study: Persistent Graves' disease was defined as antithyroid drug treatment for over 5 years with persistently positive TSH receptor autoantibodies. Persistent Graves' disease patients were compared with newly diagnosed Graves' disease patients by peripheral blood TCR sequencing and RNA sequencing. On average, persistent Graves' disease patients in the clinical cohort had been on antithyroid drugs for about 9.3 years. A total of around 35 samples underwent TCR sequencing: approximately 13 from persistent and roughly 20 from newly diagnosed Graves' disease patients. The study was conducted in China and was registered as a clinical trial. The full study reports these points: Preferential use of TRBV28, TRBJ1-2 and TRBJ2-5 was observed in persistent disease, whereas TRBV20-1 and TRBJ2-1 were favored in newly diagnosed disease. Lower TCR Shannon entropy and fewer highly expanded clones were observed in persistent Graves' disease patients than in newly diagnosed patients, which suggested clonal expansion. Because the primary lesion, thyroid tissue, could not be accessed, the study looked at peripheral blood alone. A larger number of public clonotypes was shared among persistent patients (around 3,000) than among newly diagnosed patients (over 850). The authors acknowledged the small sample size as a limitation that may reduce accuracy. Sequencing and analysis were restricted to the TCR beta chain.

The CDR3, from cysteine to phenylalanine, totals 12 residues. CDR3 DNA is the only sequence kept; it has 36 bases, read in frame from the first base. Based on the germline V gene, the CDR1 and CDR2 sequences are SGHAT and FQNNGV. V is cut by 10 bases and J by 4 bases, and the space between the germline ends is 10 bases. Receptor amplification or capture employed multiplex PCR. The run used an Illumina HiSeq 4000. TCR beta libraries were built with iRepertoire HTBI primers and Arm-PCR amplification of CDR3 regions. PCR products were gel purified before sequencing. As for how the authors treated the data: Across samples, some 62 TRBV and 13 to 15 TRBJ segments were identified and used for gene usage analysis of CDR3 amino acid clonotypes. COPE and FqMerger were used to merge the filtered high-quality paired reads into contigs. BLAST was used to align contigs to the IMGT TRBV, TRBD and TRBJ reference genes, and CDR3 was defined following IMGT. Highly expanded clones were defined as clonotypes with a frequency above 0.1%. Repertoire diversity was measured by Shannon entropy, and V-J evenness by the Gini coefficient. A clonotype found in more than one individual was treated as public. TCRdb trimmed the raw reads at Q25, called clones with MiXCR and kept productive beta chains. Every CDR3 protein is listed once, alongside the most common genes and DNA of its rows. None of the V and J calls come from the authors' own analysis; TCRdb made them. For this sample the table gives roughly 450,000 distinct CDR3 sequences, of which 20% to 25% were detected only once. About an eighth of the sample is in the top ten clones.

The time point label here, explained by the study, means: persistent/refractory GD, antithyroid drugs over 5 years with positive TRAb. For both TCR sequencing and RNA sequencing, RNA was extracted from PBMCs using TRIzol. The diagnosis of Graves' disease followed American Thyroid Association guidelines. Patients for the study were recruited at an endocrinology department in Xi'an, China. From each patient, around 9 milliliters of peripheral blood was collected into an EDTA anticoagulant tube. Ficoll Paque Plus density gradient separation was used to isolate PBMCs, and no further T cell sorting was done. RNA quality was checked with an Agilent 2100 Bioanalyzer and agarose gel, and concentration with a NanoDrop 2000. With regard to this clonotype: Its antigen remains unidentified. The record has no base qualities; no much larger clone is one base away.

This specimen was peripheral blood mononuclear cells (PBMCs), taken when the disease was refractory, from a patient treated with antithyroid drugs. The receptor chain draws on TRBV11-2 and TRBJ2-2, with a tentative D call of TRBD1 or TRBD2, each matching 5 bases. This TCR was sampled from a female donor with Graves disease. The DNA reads TGTGCCACCGCAGGGACCACCGGGGAGCTGTTTTTT. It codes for CATAGTTGELFF.